These T cell receptor beta chains were read from a single sample in a study of radiation and T cells in renal cell carcinoma. Profiling relied on immunoSEQ multiplex PCR, and the TCRdb table lists in-frame clones only, not all of them. The table shows approximately 100,000 clones, with 86% occurring only once. The specimen was blood, collected from a patient whose treatment included radiotherapy and nephrectomy. The receptor source for this set is a man over 45 with renal cell carcinoma. Both conserved end residues are part of each CDR3. D genes are given only for firm matches. Clone size, where shown, is once, few, many, or a class for clones that have expanded.

J gene,clone size,V gene,D gene,CDR3 DNA,CDR3 protein
TRBJ1-3,NA,TRBV9,NA,TGTGCCAGCAGCGTACAGGGGAGTGGAAACACCATATATTTT,CASSVQGSGNTIYF
TRBJ2-3,NA,TRBV5-1,TRBD2,TGCGCCAGCAGCTCGGGACTAGCGGGAGTCTTAGATACGCAGTATTTT,CASSSGLAGVLDTQYF
TRBJ1-4,NA,TRBV5-8,NA,TGTGCCAGCAGCTGGGACATATCAACTAATGAAAAACTGTTTTTT,CASSWDISTNEKLFF
TRBJ2-7,NA,TRBV9,NA,TGTGCCAGCAGCGTTCAGGATTCAAGCTCCTACGAGCAGTACTTC,CASSVQDSSSYEQYF
TRBJ2-5,NA,TRBV9,TRBD1,TGTGCCAGCAGCCCTCAGAGACAGGGGAACCAAGAGACCCAGTACTTC,CASSPQRQGNQETQYF
TRBJ1-1,once,TRBV6-6,NA,TGTGCCAGCAGTTACAGCGCCGAGGTGAACACTGAAGCTTTCTTT,CASSYSAEVNTEAFF
TRBJ2-7,NA,TRBV30,NA,TGTGCCTGGAGTGTAGGTCAGTACTACGAGCAGTACTTC,CAWSVGQYYEQYF
TRBJ1-1,few,TRBV2,NA,TGTGCCAGCACTGAACAGGGAGACACTGAAGCTTTCTTT,CASTEQGDTEAFF
TRBJ2-7,NA,TRBV5-4,NA,TGTGCCAGCAGCGAGGGGGGCGCGGGTATGAACGACGAGCAGTACTTC,CASSEGGAGMNDEQYF
TRBJ2-5,NA,TRBV4-1,TRBD1,TGCGCCAGCAGCGAGGGACAGGGGGCCGGGGAGACCCAGTACTTC,CASSEGQGAGETQYF
TRBJ2-3,NA,TRBV2,TRBD2,TGTGCCAGCAGTGCTAGCGGGAGGGTCGGAACAGATACGCAGTATTTT,CASSASGRVGTDTQYF
TRBJ2-2,NA,TRBV9,TRBD2,TGTGCCAGCAGCATATCAGCGGGAAGCACCGGGGAGCTGTTTTTT,CASSISAGSTGELFF
TRBJ2-7,NA,TRBV5-4,TRBD2,TGTGCCAGCAGTCGAGGGACTAGCGGGAGAACCTACGAGCAGTACTTC,CASSRGTSGRTYEQYF
TRBJ2-1,NA,TRBV7-2,TRBD2,TGTGCCAGCAGCAGAGGGAGGGCAGACTACAATGAGCAGTTCTTC,CASSRGRADYNEQFF
TRBJ2-1,NA,TRBV6-5,NA,TGTGCCAGCAGTTACTCGTCCGGGGGGCCATACAATGAGCAGTTCTTC,CASSYSSGGPYNEQFF
TRBJ1-2,NA,TRBV9,NA,TGTGCCAGCAGCGCTCTCAGGGTGCCCGATATAGGTGGCTACACCTTC,CASSALRVPDIGGYTF
TRBJ1-1,few,TRBV5-1,NA,TGCGCCAGCAGCTTGGGGGCAGTCAACACTGAAGCTTTCTTT,CASSLGAVNTEAFF
TRBJ1-5,NA,TRBV29-1,NA,TGCAGCGTTTTGACAGGAAATAAACCCAATCAGCCCCAGCATTTT,CSVLTGNKPNQPQHF
TRBJ2-3,NA,TRBV5-6,TRBD2,TGTGCCAGCAGCGGAACCGGGACTAGCCCTTCCCCAGATACGCAGTATTTT,CASSGTGTSPSPDTQYF
TRBJ1-6,NA,TRBV2,TRBD1,TGTGCCAGCAGGGCTAGGACAGGACCGAATTCACCCCTCCACTTT,CASRARTGPNSPLHF
TRBJ2-3,NA,TRBV6-1,TRBD2,TGTGCCAGTTCCCGGACTAGCGGGACAGATACGCAGTATTTT,CASSRTSGTDTQYF
TRBJ1-1,NA,TRBV10-3,NA,TGTGCCATCAGTGAGGGAAACAGGGATGAAGCTTTCTTT,CAISEGNRDEAFF
TRBJ2-3,few,TRBV5-3,NA,TGTGCCAGAAGCGAAGACTTGTGTCGCACAGATACGCAGTATTTT,CARSEDLCRTDTQYF
TRBJ2-3,NA,TRBV4-2,TRBD2,TGTGCCAGCAGCCAAGACGGGACTAGCGGGGGGGTGGCGCAGTATTTT,CASSQDGTSGGVAQYF
TRBJ1-4,NA,TRBV9,NA,TGTGCCAGCAGCGTAGGGCTTTCGGAAAAACTGTTTTTT,CASSVGLSEKLFF
TRBJ2-2,once,TRBV6-5,TRBD2,TGTGCCAGCAGGACTAGCGGGAGTAACGGGGAGCTGTTTTTT,CASRTSGSNGELFF
TRBJ1-5,NA,TRBV6-5,NA,TGTGCCAGCAGTTTAGACACTTATCAGCCCCAGCATTTT,CASSLDTYQPQHF
TRBJ1-3,NA,TRBV4-1,NA,TGCGCCAGCAGCCATAACGACAGTCCCTCTGGAAACACCATATATTTT,CASSHNDSPSGNTIYF
TRBJ2-5,NA,TRBV5-1,TRBD1,TGCGCCAGCACCCCCGAGGGGACAGGGGGAAAGACCCAGTACTTC,CASTPEGTGGKTQYF
TRBJ2-1,NA,TRBV5-1,NA,TGCGCCAGCAGCTTGGAGGGGACGATCTCCTACAATGAGCAGTTCTTC,CASSLEGTISYNEQFF
TRBJ1-1,NA,TRBV5-1,NA,TGCGCCAGCAGCTTGGACAGTAGGAACACTGAAGCTTTCTTT,CASSLDSRNTEAFF
TRBJ2-2,NA,TRBV6-5,NA,TGTGCCAGCAGTTCAAACAGGGAGATCGGGGAGCTGTTTTTT,CASSSNREIGELFF
TRBJ2-5,NA,TRBV5-6,NA,TGTGCCAGCAGCTTGGTAGCACGAGAGACCCAGTACTTC,CASSLVARETQYF
TRBJ1-3,NA,TRBV7-2,TRBD1,TGTGCCAGCAGCGCCTGGACAGGCCCCTCTGGAAACACCATATATTTT,CASSAWTGPSGNTIYF
TRBJ1-3,NA,TRBV6-1,NA,TGTGCCAGCAGTGACTACTACGACCCGGGCCCTGGAAACACCATATATTTT,CASSDYYDPGPGNTIYF
TRBJ1-3,NA,TRBV10-3,NA,TGTGCCATCAGGGCTTCGACCCAAAACCGTGGAAACACCATATATTTT,CAIRASTQNRGNTIYF
TRBJ1-2,NA,TRBV7-9,NA,TGTGCCAGCAGCTTAGGAGATTACAATGGCTACACCTTC,CASSLGDYNGYTF
TRBJ1-2,NA,TRBV14,NA,TGTGCCAGCAGCGAAGACCCGGGAGGGGGGTATGGCTACACCTTC,CASSEDPGGGYGYTF
TRBJ2-7,NA,TRBV6-6,NA,TGTGCCAGCAAGAAGGGGGTGGACTACGAGCAGTACTTC,CASKKGVDYEQYF
TRBJ2-5,NA,TRBV7-2,TRBD2,TGTGCCAGCAGCTTTTCGATGTCCCTAGCGGGGGAGACCCAGTACTTC,CASSFSMSLAGETQYF